This TCR beta chain emerged from a study of blood T cell repertoires in COVID-19 (dated by TCRdb to the early 2020s). Study-wide context: The collaborator samples originated in the United States, Italy and Spain and spanned the acute and convalescent phases of COVID-19. The material from the prospective study consisted of cDNA or gDNA derived from T cells, B-cell-depleted T cells, or PBMCs. The dataset comprised deeply sampled blood TCRbeta repertoires from subjects exposed to, actively infected with, or recovered from COVID-19. A freely available public database, intended as a resource for researchers studying the immune response to SARS-CoV-2, is where the repertoires were released. The samples were drawn from two sources: the first 160 participants of the ongoing ImmuneRACE study, and 1,254 subjects contributed by 6 global collaborators. Sample metadata almost always included a de-identified subject ID, COVID-19 status, age in years and sex. Where available, HLA class I and class II types were obtained from metadata supplied by the sample provider rather than from assay-based typing. The investigation overall reported the following: Clinical and demographic metadata were provided uncurated, with the amount varying by source and participant.

Each collaborating institution followed its own protocols to collect whole blood in K2EDTA tubes. For TCRbeta analysis, collaborators shipped samples as frozen whole blood, isolated PBMCs, or DNA extracted from either of those sample types. For this clone: This receptor's antigen is unknown. The sample holds no much larger clone one base away, and base qualities are not on file.

Trimming at the junction amounts to 1 base on V and 2 bases on J, and the germline ends lie 8 bases apart. CDR1 and CDR2 (GTSNPN, SVGIG) derive from the germline V gene (reference sequence). Its CDR3 holds 13 amino acids, cysteine through phenylalanine. The kept DNA is CDR3 alone, 39 bases in frame from the first base. The immunoSEQ Assay, a bias-controlled multiplex PCR, was used to amplify TCRbeta CDR3 regions from genomic DNA. The study's processing was this. Nucleated cell counts per sample were estimated from amplification of reference gene primers within the assay. Sequence reads were collapsed and filtered to measure the absolute abundance of every unique TCRbeta CDR3 rearrangement. For each sample, productive Simpson clonality was calculated by taking the square root of Simpson's diversity index across productive rearrangements. TCRdb stores this immuneACCESS table with in-frame sequences only. Part of the clones is absent; in the studies checked, under half of the shortfall reflects unresolved V genes, and no reason is known for the rest. V, J and clone size are taken as reported in that table, and D and trimming were inferred from the DNA itself. This sample holds under 300,000 clones; 82% were observed only once. Nearly 5% of the sample is held by the ten biggest clonotypes.

Sequencing was carried out using peripheral blood. This receptor chain uses TRBV30 and TRBJ2-5; 6 matching bases give a weak D call of TRBD2. This receptor was identified in a woman older than 75 with active or convalescent COVID-19. The CDR3 corresponds to CAWSGGTQETQYF. The sequenced DNA: TGTGCCTGGAGTGGGGGGACTCAAGAGACCCAGTACTTC.